The 26 T cell receptor beta chains given below trace back to one sample, sequenced in a study of T cell repertoires in cytomegalovirus infection. The antigens for these receptors are not known. TCRdb redid the calling of the reads with MiXCR, one entry per CDR3 protein. The data contain 200,000 to 250,000 distinct CDR3 sequences, 35% to 45% of them seen just once; the ten biggest clones take up roughly three fifths. This specimen consisted of CD8+ T cells from cultured PBMCs, obtained from culture after CMV antigen stimulation. The receptor source for this set is a human donor in good health (CMV status not recorded). Some clones in this sample may be carry-over from other donors' samples.

V is TRBV2 and J is TRBJ2-7; D gene ambiguous. This CDR3 is 12 amino acids long. The germline gives CDR1 SNHLY, CDR2 FYNNEI. Deletions cut 11 bases from V and 2 bases from J, with 13 bases between. CDR3 residues: CAAFEQPYEQYF. In nucleotides, the CDR3 is TGTGCCGCTTTTGAACAGCCCTACGAGCAGTACTTC.

The table lists this clonotype with a few counts. A read error may account for a junction end that differs from germline. The chain joins TRBV20-1 to TRBJ2-3; 8 positions match TRBD2. CDR3 length: 8 amino acids. Looked up from germline, CDR1 is DFQATT and CDR2 is SNEGSKA (reference sequence). CDR3 coding DNA: TGCAGTGCGGGGACTAGGAATTTT. As protein: CSAGTRNF.

The V call is TRBV4-3, the J call TRBJ1-6; D call uncertain. Germline CDR1 is LGHNA and CDR2 is YSLEER. The ends were cut back, 3 bases at V and 6 bases at J, with 15 bases in the middle. This CDR3 has 16 amino acids. Written as DNA, the CDR3 is TGCGCCAGCAGCCAGTTTTTTGCGGGGATTAATTCACCCCTCCACTTT. This translates into CASSQFFAGINSPLHF.

The CDR3 bases are TGTGCCAGCACCGTTACTAGCGGGAGGGCTTCCTACAATGAGCAGTTCTTC. Protein sequence: CASTVTSGRASYNEQFF. The chain combines TRBV6-1 with TRBJ2-1, with 13 bases that match TRBD2. This CDR3 is 17 amino acids long. The V and J ends lost 7 bases and 1 base, in that order; junction bases with no gene match: 7. Germline CDR1 and CDR2: MNHNS and SASEGT.

The chain has TRBV27 and TRBJ2-4; TRBD1 is a possible D gene (5 bases). Trimming removed 1 base from V and 6 bases from J, with 10 bases in between. There are 14 residues in the CDR3. In germline, CDR1 is MNHEY, CDR2 SMNVEV (reference sequence). The chain's CDR3 is CASSLYTGLNIQYF. DNA of the CDR3: TGTGCCAGCAGTTTATACACAGGCCTAAACATTCAGTACTTC.

The chain has TRBV12-3 or TRBV12-4 and TRBJ2-1; possibly TRBD1 for D (6 bases). This CDR3 contains 13 residues. With 6 bases removed from V and 11 bases from J, the gap between germline ends came to 17 bases. CDR3 sequence (DNA): TGTGCCAGCAGCCAGGGGCCCTCTGGGAAGCAGTTCTTC. Protein sequence: CASSQGPSGKQFF.

The V call is TRBV4-1, the J call TRBJ2-7; weak D call: TRBD2 (6 bases). Germline values: CDR1 MGHRA, CDR2 YSYEKL. There are 14 residues in the CDR3. Trimming stripped 0 bases from V and 2 bases from J, with 8 bases between. The DNA for the CDR3 is TGCGCCAGCAGCCAAGAGGGGGGTACCTACGAGCAGTACTTC. Translated, it gives CASSQEGGTYEQYF.

The gene calls are TRBV29-1 and TRBJ1-5; no reliable D call. V was clipped by 5 bases and J by 0 bases, with 8 bases between them. In germline, CDR1 is SQVTM, CDR2 ANQGSEA. This CDR3 has 13 amino acids. Here the CDR3 DNA reads TGCAGCGTTCACAAGTATAGCAATCAGCCCCAGCATTTT. The encoded protein is CSVHKYSNQPQHF.

This clonotype has only a few counts. This chain links TRBV6-5 with TRBJ2-7; D may be TRBD2 (5 bases). V lost 6 bases and J 9 bases, leaving 18 bases between the germline ends. The CDR3 extends over 13 amino acids. Germline CDR1 MNHEY, CDR2 SVGAGI. CDR3 protein: CASRPTPRSGQYF. The CDR3 DNA reads as TGTGCCAGCAGACCCACACCACGGAGCGGGCAGTACTTC.

The CDR3 is CASSSHPAGGYEQYF. The DNA for the CDR3 is TGTGCCAGCAGCTCCCACCCTGCGGGGGGCTACGAGCAGTACTTC. The chain joins TRBV11-2 to TRBJ2-7; 8 positions agree with TRBD2. The CDR3 covers 15 residues. The ends lost 4 bases at V and 3 bases at J; junction bases unmatched: 8. The germline gives CDR1 SGHAT, CDR2 FQNNGV.

The chain has TRBV12-3 or TRBV12-4 and TRBJ2-5, with D possibly being TRBD2 (7 bases). This CDR3 has 15 residues. V was clipped by 7 bases and J by 5 bases, with 20 bases between them. CDR3 coding DNA: TGTGCCAGCACCCGAGGGGGAGGGTCTGGGGAGACCCAGTACTTC. Its translation: CASTRGGGSGETQYF.

This rearrangement joins TRBV27 to TRBJ2-5; 15 nucleotides match TRBD2. The germline V gene has CDR1 MNHEY and CDR2 SMNVEV (reference sequence). This CDR3 region has 17 residues. The junction had 3 bases not matched to a gene; V was cut back by 2 bases and J by 2 bases. CDR3 nucleotides: TGTGCCAGCAGTTTAAGGACTAGCGGGGGGGAACAAGAGACCCAGTACTTC. It yields the protein CASSLRTSGGEQETQYF.

The CDR3 reads CSALFTGTGHTGELFF. DNA for the CDR3: TGCAGCGCTCTCTTCACCGGGACAGGGCACACCGGGGAGCTGTTTTTT. The rearrangement joins TRBV29-1 to TRBJ2-2; 9 positions agree with TRBD1. The V gene's germline CDR1 is SQVTM and CDR2 ANQGSEA. The V and J ends lost 7 bases and 3 bases, in that order; junction bases with no gene match: 12. The CDR3 sequence is 16 residues long.

This clonotype was seen more than once but under ten times. The chain carries TRBV6-5 and TRBJ2-3; D possibly corresponds to TRBD2 (6 bases). Germline V gives CDR1 MNHEY, CDR2 SVGAGI. CDR3 length equals 13 residues. The ends were cut back, 5 bases at V and 3 bases at J, with 9 bases in the middle. Here the CDR3 DNA reads TGTGCCAGCAGTGCGGGATCAACAGATACGCAGTATTTT. Translating it yields CASSAGSTDTQYF.

The rearrangement uses TRBV30 and TRBJ2-1, with TRBD2 matching over 13 bases. The CDR3 is 14 amino acids. The V and J ends lost 3 bases and 7 bases, in that order; junction bases with no gene match: 3. The V gene's germline CDR1 is GTSNPN and CDR2 SVGIG (reference sequence). As DNA, the CDR3 is TGTGCCTGGAGCCCGACTAGCGGGAGGAATGAGCAGTTCTTC. Translating gives CAWSPTSGRNEQFF.

The chain uses TRBV2 and TRBJ1-5; maybe TRBD1 (6 bases). Germline V gives CDR1 SNHLY, CDR2 FYNNEI. The CDR3 consists of 17 residues. V gave up 5 bases and J gave up 2 bases, with 19 bases separating them. DNA for the CDR3: TGTGCCAGCAGTCGGGGTCTACAGGGAGGAGGCAATCAGCCCCAGCATTTT. It is translated as CASSRGLQGGGNQPQHF.

The chain recombines TRBV6-5 with TRBJ2-7, with 11 nucleotides matching TRBD1. V was pared by 5 bases and J by 6 bases, with 9 bases of the junction left unmatched. CDR1 is MNHEY, CDR2 SVGAGI, per germline. The CDR3 spans 15 residues. CDR3 nucleotides: TGTGCCAGCAGTGCCCGGGACAGGGGGTACCCCGAGCAGTACTTC. It codes for CASSARDRGYPEQYF.

The rearrangement uses TRBV12-3 or TRBV12-4 and TRBJ2-3; D is perhaps TRBD1 (6 bases). The CDR3 spans 16 residues. Trimming took off 1 base at V and 2 bases at J, with 13 bases between the two ends. The CDR3 loop reads CASSLDRDTLTDTQYF. In nucleotides, the CDR3 is TGTGCCAGCAGTTTAGACAGGGACACACTCACAGATACGCAGTATTTT.

The CDR3 loop is CASRRGGGALDEQFF. The CDR3 DNA reads TGCGCCAGCAGGAGGGGCGGGGGGGCCTTGGATGAGCAGTTCTTC. This rearrangement joins TRBV5-1 to TRBJ2-1, with 9 nucleotides matching TRBD2. Trimming took 5 bases from V and 8 from J; bases not matched to a gene: 11. The CDR3 has 15 amino acids. Germline CDR1 SGHRS, CDR2 YFSETQ. Together with reference TRBV5-1 and TRBJ2-1, the CDR3 gives the full variable domain: KAGVTQTPRYLIKTRGQQVTLSCSPISGHRSVSWYQQTPGQGLQFLFEYFSETQRNKGNFPGRFSGRQFSNSRSEMNVSTLELGDSALYLCASRRGGGALDEQFFGPGTRLTVL.

This clonotype was seen ten or more times. The chain employs TRBV7-9 and TRBJ2-7; D gene uncertain. V lost 2 bases to trimming and J lost 3 bases, with 17 bases between them. CDR1 SEHNR and CDR2 FQNEAQ come from the germline V gene (reference sequence). The CDR3 is made up of 16 amino acids. CDR3 region: CASSLRLGGYYYEQYF. The CDR3 nucleotides are TGTGCCAGCAGCTTAAGGCTGGGTGGGTACTACTACGAGCAGTACTTC.

This chain connects TRBV6-1 to TRBJ1-3, with D unclear. This CDR3 has 15 residues. V dropped 2 bases and J dropped 2 bases, with 10 bases sitting between them. CDR1 and CDR2 from the germline V gene are MNHNS and SASEGT. CDR3 coding DNA: TGTGCCAGCAGTGAATGGGTCGACCCTGGAAACACCATATATTTT. Translating it yields CASSEWVDPGNTIYF.

The rearrangement links TRBV6-6 to TRBJ2-3, with TRBD2 identical over 10 bases. The CDR3 is 15 amino acids. After removal of 6 bases from V and 1 base from J, the junction contained 4 bases not matched to a gene. Germline CDR1 MNHNY, CDR2 SVGAGI (reference sequence). The CDR3 sequence is CASSHGTSGTDTQYF. As DNA, the CDR3 is TGTGCCAGCAGCCACGGGACTAGCGGCACAGATACGCAGTATTTT.

This chain links TRBV6-5 with TRBJ1-3; D is unresolved. Germline V lookup: CDR1 MNHEY, CDR2 SVGAGI. The CDR3 sequence is 12 residues long. With 10 bases removed from V and 0 bases from J, the gap between germline ends came to 7 bases. The CDR3 DNA reads TGTGCCACAGGCGGCTCTGGAAACACCATATATTTT. It specifies CATGGSGNTIYF.

The gene calls are TRBV5-4 and TRBJ1-2; D ambiguous. The CDR3 sequence is 12 residues long. Germline values: CDR1 SGHNT, CDR2 YYREEE (reference sequence). Between the trimmed V and J ends, which lost 4 bases and 6 bases, there was a span of 10 bases. The CDR3 DNA follows: TGTGCCAGCAGCACACTTTTGGATGGCTACACCTTC. Translation: CASSTLLDGYTF.

V gene TRBV4-2 combines with J gene TRBJ1-2; D remains ambiguous. Germline CDR1 is LGHNA and CDR2 is YNFKEQ. V lost 7 bases and J 5 bases, leaving 11 bases between the germline ends. The CDR3 extends over 12 amino acids. The CDR3 here is CASTKDQYGYTF. In nucleotides, the CDR3 is TGTGCCAGCACCAAGGATCAGTATGGCTACACCTTC.

The V and J genes are TRBV5-6 and TRBJ2-1; 8 bases are a match to TRBD2. This CDR3 has 15 amino acids. CDR1 and CDR2 from the germline V gene are SGHDT and YYEEEE. The ends lost 2 bases at V and 4 bases at J; junction bases unmatched: 5. CDR3 protein: CASSLGGGLYNEQFF. The CDR3 nucleotides are TGTGCCAGCAGCTTAGGCGGGGGGCTTTACAATGAGCAGTTCTTC. Full variable domain (missing parts from reference TRBV5-6 and TRBJ2-1): DAGVTQSPTHLIKTRGQQVTLRCSPKSGHDTVSWYQQALGQGPQFIFQYYEEEERQRGNFPDRFSGHQFPNYSSELNVNALLLGDSALYLCASSLGGGLYNEQFFGPGTRLTVL.